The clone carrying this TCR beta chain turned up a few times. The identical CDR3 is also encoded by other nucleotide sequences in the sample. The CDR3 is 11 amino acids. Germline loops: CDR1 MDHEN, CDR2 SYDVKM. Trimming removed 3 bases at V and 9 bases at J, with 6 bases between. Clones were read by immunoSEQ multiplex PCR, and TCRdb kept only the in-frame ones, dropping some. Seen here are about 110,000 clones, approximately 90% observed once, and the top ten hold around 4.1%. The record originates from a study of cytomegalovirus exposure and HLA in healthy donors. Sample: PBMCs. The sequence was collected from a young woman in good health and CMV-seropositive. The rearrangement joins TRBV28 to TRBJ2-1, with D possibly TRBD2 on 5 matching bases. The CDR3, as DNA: TGTGCCAGCAGTTTCCGGGGTGAGCAGTTCTTC. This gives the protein CASSFRGEQFF.